This TCR beta chain was sequenced in a study of cytomegalovirus exposure and HLA in healthy donors (TCRdb year 2017). In terms of the full investigation: An earlier analysis of approximately 640 of the donors reported 250 to 300 Gb of sequence data and 117 million unique TCR beta sequences from 150 million to 200 million T cells. Roughly 300 gigabases of sequencing data and around 80 million unique TCR sequences made up an early release that covered several hundred HLA-typed donors. Of the roughly 430 genotyped donors, 81% fell in the genetic ancestry cluster associated with self-reported Caucasian donors. The study aimed to test whether cataloging public T cell receptors could reveal signatures of past pathogen exposure. Using immunosequencing, the study profiled T cell repertoires from about 620 subjects and related those repertoires to cytomegalovirus serostatus. In addition to the first cohort of 666 subjects, a separate validation cohort of under 150 different subjects was used. High-throughput TCR immunosequencing, statistical association of individual TCRs with disease status, and machine learning were combined to predict cytomegalovirus infection status. In a later analysis, previously published TCR beta repertoires from some 640 donors were re-analyzed and high-resolution HLA genotyping was added so that TCR occurrence patterns could be studied. The later analysis used no new phenotypic data to find candidate immune exposures, relying instead on TCR beta sequences and their occurrence across donors. In an earlier analysis of a few hundred of the donors, high-throughput TCR beta sequencing was used to judge whether each TCR beta V gene segment behaved as functional or pseudogenic. Donor age, sex, ethnicity and CMV serostatus were compiled together with the repertoire data. Genome-wide SNP genotypes for about 65% of the roughly 670 donors were used in a later genetic analysis, which treated that subset as a discovery cohort. Every repertoire in the discovery cohort had been generated on one and the same sequencing platform. Class I and class II HLA loci were covered by the typing at four-digit resolution. Typing coverage differed by locus: A, B, C, DRB1 and DQB1 were typed in roughly 620-630 donors, DQA1 in 522, DPA1 in some 610, and DPB1 in approximately 450. About five DR-DQ haplotypes were treated as single units for association and clustering because of strong linkage in the cohort. Among roughly 370 genotyped donors of the cohort, an average of approximately 250,000 unique TCR beta nucleotide sequences were sequenced per donor, around 20% of them non-productive. Broader findings and caveats from the paper: A later analysis associated 17,000 or so TCR beta sequences with specific HLA alleles at a false discovery rate of 0.05. Linkage disequilibrium might explain the correlated functional status among segregating V segments, but an unknown experimental factor could not be ruled out. Because HLA typing was missing for some donors at each locus, association tests included only the typed subset. Most CMV-associated TCR beta chains appeared to be HLA-restricted in a later analysis, and the HLA associations seemed to be driven largely by CMV exposure. In a later analysis, HLA-associated TCR beta chains were found to be more clonally expanded and to have lower generation probabilities than equally common non-associated chains. Several of the top co-occurrence clusters appeared to be linked to parvovirus B19, influenza, CMV and Epstein-Barr virus, according to a later analysis. In vitro tests confirmed that three of the cytomegalovirus-associated TCR beta chains recognize cytomegalovirus antigens. The presence/absence analyses assumed that sequencing depth was roughly uniform across donors, and that assumption may not be true. It was suggested by the authors that the approach could potentially be generalized to other disease states and immunological phenotypes. A further reported finding was that TCR beta sequences accurately predicted the HLA-A and HLA-B alleles for most subjects in the first cohort. In a later genetic analysis, fewer N-insertions in productive TCRs were reported among donors in an Asian-associated ancestry cluster than the roughly 640-donor mean. In a later genetic analysis, a missense DCLRE1C variant was associated with V-gene and J-gene trimming of TCR beta chains, and the association was replicated in an independent cohort. The classifier was reported to diagnose cytomegalovirus status with high specificity and sensitivity in both the original and validation cohorts. According to a later analysis, TCR association rates differed among HLA loci, with DRB1 alleles showing the most associated TCRs and HLA-C alleles showing the fewest. The earlier analysis of approximately 560 of the donors excluded some 15 rarely observed V segments, including chromosome 9 orphons, because counts were too low. The 87-base-pair reads could not distinguish some IMGT-functional V segments, including TRBV6-2 and TRBV6-3, so those segments were excluded. The cohort was sequenced for TCR beta chains only, and without alpha or paired-chain data the features that could be detected were limited. Strong co-occurrence of HLA alleles, especially DR and DQ, made assigning TCR associations to individual alleles difficult. While some public TCRs were present in many individuals, most TCR sequences turned up only very rarely across donors. For the cohort, immune exposure information was limited to CMV serostatus. In an earlier analysis of about 550 of the donors, most TCR beta V segments were observed in productive rearrangements about 90% or about 30% of the time, broadly matching IMGT annotations. In the study, about 150 TCR beta chains were listed as associated with cytomegalovirus. A group of highly shared sequence variants was considered likely to be a technical artifact of the sequencing pipeline.

Remarks on this clone: This clone's antigen is unknown. No clone much larger than this one lies a single base away; base qualities are absent.

In total, approximately 610 healthy bone marrow donors made up the cohort. At the time of sampling, all cohort members were nominally healthy, though unrecorded immune exposures were likely present. The donor tested CMV seronegative and was one of the 352 seronegative cohort members. Every donor gave a peripheral blood sample, and the peripheral blood mononuclear cells from that sample were used for TCR beta sequencing. Genomic DNA extraction from the blood cell samples was performed with the Qiagen DNeasy Blood Extraction Kit. CDR1 and CDR2 are read off the germline V gene as MGHDK and SYGVNS. The cysteine opens and the phenylalanine closes a CDR3 of 15 amino acids. The entry retains the CDR3 DNA only, 45 bases that are in frame from base 1. Trimming costs V 1 base and J 2 bases, and their ends lie 12 bases apart. Libraries were built with the immunoSEQ multiplex PCR assay. For the multiplex PCR, a mixture combining 60 forward primers for TCR Vbeta segments and 13 reverse primers for TCR Jbeta segments was used. Amplification of the CDR3 region of rearranged TCR beta genes was performed with a multiplex PCR assay on genomic DNA. The Illumina HiSeq System was used to sequence the amplified TCR beta libraries as 87-base-pair reads. In the original analysis: A later analysis tallied around 80 million unique TCR beta chains across the 650 to 750 repertoires, and some 10 million of those chains were shared by two or more donors. Raw reads were error-corrected and collapsed into unique sequences by a nearest-neighbor algorithm in which closely related sequences were merged to remove PCR and sequencing errors. Alignment of CDR3 sequences to IMGT reference sequences was used to assign V, D and J gene segments. For a sequence to be retained, at least a six-nucleotide match to both a V gene segment and a J gene segment was required. Rearrangements were classified as productive when the CDR3 lacked stop codons and remained in frame with V and J, and all other rearrangements were classified as non-productive. CDR3 was defined according to IMGT convention as the region running from the second conserved V-encoded cysteine to the conserved J-encoded phenylalanine. The earlier analysis of some 600 of the donors excluded sequences that lacked an unambiguous match to a single V gene segment. An earlier analysis of several hundred of the donors called V segments functional above 56.7% productive rearrangements and segregating when the between-donor standard deviation exceeded 5%. A statistical classification framework was built to diagnose cytomegalovirus status from the catalog of TCR beta chain sequences. V and J gene assignment, in a later analysis, came from comparing TCR nucleotide sequences with IMGT/GENE-DB human TR gene sequences. A later analysis assigned CDR3 sequences and most-parsimonious VDJ recombination scenarios with the TCRdist pipeline. A later analysis defined each TCR beta chain by its CDR3 amino acid sequence plus V-gene family, and excluded reads lacking a unique V-gene family. To address suspected cross-contamination and a sequencing artifact, a later analysis removed a few hundred highly shared, low-generation-probability nucleotide sequences. In a later analysis, a clonal expansion index was calculated for each public chain from normalized within-repertoire ranks of inferred template counts. In a later analysis, generation probabilities were computed with a VDJ recombination model fitted to out-of-frame rearrangements, and the resulting probabilities were checked against IGoR. In a later analysis, hypergeometric tests were used to score TCR-TCR, TCR-HLA and TCR-CMV co-occurrence, with a repertoire-size bias correction applied to TCR pairs. In a later analysis, false discovery rates were estimated by permuting HLA or CMV assignments 20 times. In a later analysis, co-occurring TCRs were grouped using DBSCAN, with TCRdist sequence similarity added in when clustering inside HLA-allele-positive subsets. Repertoires with fewer than 30,000 or more than 120,000 public chains were left out of co-occurrence clustering, as were about 5 repertoires with anomalous nucleotide sharing. The table was pulled from immuneACCESS by TCRdb, which kept in-frame rearrangements only. Such tables lose some clones; where checked, under half of the loss comes from unresolved V genes, and the rest has no known cause. That table gives V, J and clone size, and the DNA gave D and trimming. The sample includes some 130,000 clones, with over 60% observed a single time. Approximately 2% of the sample belongs to the ten largest clones.

This sequence originates from a man aged 30 to 39 in good health and CMV-seronegative. Input material: PBMCs. The V and J segments used are TRBV25-1 and TRBJ2-7; TRBD2 is a possible D gene, resting on 6 matching bases. The bases are TGTGCCAGCAGTGAATCCGCGGGACCTACCTACGAGCAGTACTTC. Its product reads: CASSESAGPTYEQYF.